The subject of this entry is one T cell receptor beta chain. What it binds is unknown. Treatment in this sample: approximately 10-day PBMC culture with coronavirus spike peptide pools or control peptides (ViraFEST assay). Wells that each held a few million PBMCs were cultured with 9.5 to 10 IU/ml IL-2 and around 10 ug/ml peptide pools. Germline CDR1 and CDR2: MRHNA and SNTAGT. V lost 9 bases and J 0 bases, leaving 11 bases between the germline ends. The CDR3 consists of 13 residues. This entry comes from a study of vaccination and CD4 T cells after COVID-19. Sequencing of cultured CD4+ T cell DNA used the Oncomine TCR Beta short-read assay. Cultures of CD4+ T cells served as the source for extracting genomic DNA. TCRdb passed the PCR reads through MiXCR, listing each CDR3 protein once. The sample includes 15,000 or so distinct CDR3 sequences, around 48% of them seen just once.

This chain uses TRBV6-4 with TRBJ1-1; TRBD1 might be the D (5 bases). The sequenced sample was CD4+ T cells from blood, cultured in vitro. This TCR was recovered from a human donor who had recovered from COVID-19. CDR3 sequence reads: CASARDLNTEAFF. CDR3 DNA: TGTGCCAGTGCTAGGGACCTGAACACTGAAGCTTTCTTT.